This T cell receptor beta chain was recovered during a study of T-cell memory formation after mild COVID-19. MiXCR was run by TCRdb on the 5' RACE reads, yielding one entry per CDR3 protein. The sample has approximately 440,000 distinct CDR3 sequences; about 20% are singletons. The table lists this clonotype with a few counts. Germline V gives CDR1 KGHDR, CDR2 SFDVKD. V lost 3 bases and J lost 5; bases outside the gene matches: 5. This CDR3 spans 14 amino acids. Sequenced: PBMCs or a T cell subset sorted from them (not recorded which). This receptor was obtained from an adult woman who had mild COVID-19 (a few samples of this study predate the infection). Cell type and time point are not known. The genes are TRBV24-1 and TRBJ2-7, with TRBD1 matching over 8 bases. The CDR3 nucleotides are TGTGCCACCAGTGATGCCGGGACAGGAGACGAGCAGTACTTC. Encoded protein: CATSDAGTGDEQYF.